Listed below are T cell receptor beta chains from one sample, sequenced in a study of T-cell reconstitution after alpha-beta-depleted transplantation in children. In TCRdb, the PCR reads were re-called with MiXCR into one record per CDR3 protein. Of 200,000 to 250,000 distinct CDR3 sequences detected, about a tenth appear once; the ten largest clones hold about 30%. The sample here was PBMCs, taken before TCRalphabeta/CD19-depleted stem cell transplant. These receptors were taken from a child under two years old with acute myeloid leukemia, due to receive a stem cell transplant. Both conserved end residues are part of each CDR3. Fields, in order: J gene, D gene, V gene, clone size, CDR3 DNA, CDR3 protein. D genes are given only for firm matches. Size is omitted from some rows. Given values are once, few, many or a class for expanded clones.

>TRBJ2-7|TRBD2|TRBV7-9|many
TGTGCCAGCAGTTTCGGGACTAGCTCGTCCTACGAGCAGTACTTC
CASSFGTSSSYEQYF
>TRBJ2-5|TRBD2|TRBV12-3/TRBV12-4|many
TGTGCCAGCAGCAGCCCCGGGACTAGCGGGAAGGGGACCCAGTACTTC
CASSSPGTSGKGTQYF
>TRBJ1-3|.|TRBV30|.
TGTGCCTGGAGTGTACGGGGTTTCTCTGGAAACACCATATATTTT
CAWSVRGFSGNTIYF
>TRBJ2-1|TRBD2|TRBV24-1|many
TGTGCCACCAGTGAGAGTGCGGCTAGCGGGAGCGATGAGCAGTTCTTC
CATSESAASGSDEQFF
>TRBJ2-3|TRBD2|TRBV2|many
TGTGCCAGCAGACTGAGGACTAGCGGCACAGATACGCAGTATTTT
CASRLRTSGTDTQYF
>TRBJ2-1|.|TRBV14|many
TGTGCCAGCAGCCAAGAATCTGGGGACAATGAGCAGTTCTTC
CASSQESGDNEQFF
>TRBJ1-6|TRBD1|TRBV3-1|many
TGTGCCAGCAGCCGAGATCAGGGGGCGCGATCACCCCTCCACTTT
CASSRDQGARSPLHF
>TRBJ2-1|TRBD1|TRBV25-1|few
TGTGCCAGCAGTGAGGGGACAGGGGGCGTGGATGAGCAGTTCTTC
CASSEGTGGVDEQFF
>TRBJ2-2|.|TRBV7-2|many
TGTGCCAGCAGCTACGACGGGGAGCTGTTTTTT
CASSYDGELFF
>TRBJ1-2|.|TRBV6-5|.
TGTGCCAGCAGTTACTCTTTACCAGGTGGCTACACCTTC
CASSYSLPGGYTF
>TRBJ1-1|.|TRBV29-1|many
TGCAGCGTTGAGGGGCTTTACAGGTCCAACACTGAAGCTTTCTTT
CSVEGLYRSNTEAFF
>TRBJ2-3|TRBD1|TRBV24-1|many
TGTGCCACCAGTGATCGAACAGGGGATCGCACAGATACGCAGTATTTT
CATSDRTGDRTDTQYF
>TRBJ2-3|TRBD1|TRBV24-1|.
TGTGGCGCCAGTGATTCCGGACAGGGCGGCACAGATACGCAGTATTTT
CGASDSGQGGTDTQYF
>TRBJ1-3|.|TRBV20-1|many
TGCAGTGCCCTCCATCGGGGCACGGGGGCGACCTCTGGAAACACCATATATTTT
CSALHRGTGATSGNTIYF
>TRBJ2-7|TRBD2|TRBV20-1|.
TGCAGTGCTGTCCCCGGGACTAGCGGGAGTGTGATCGAGCAGTACTTC
CSAVPGTSGSVIEQYF
>TRBJ2-3|.|TRBV4-2|.
TGTGCCAGCAGCCGACAACTCCCAGATACGCAGTATTTT
CASSRQLPDTQYF
>TRBJ2-4|TRBD1|TRBV2|.
TGTGCCAGCAGAAGCGGACAGGGGGAAACCAAAAACATTCAGTACTTC
CASRSGQGETKNIQYF
>TRBJ2-1|TRBD2|TRBV7-9|many
TGTGCCAGCAGCTCCCTCGGACTAGGCTACTCCTACAATGAGCAGTTCTTC
CASSSLGLGYSYNEQFF
>TRBJ2-2|.|TRBV5-1|many
TGCGCCAGCACACCCCAGGGCCCCTCGAACACCGGGGAGCTGTTTTTT
CASTPQGPSNTGELFF
>TRBJ1-1|.|TRBV20-1|many
TGCAGTGCTAGAGTCACTACAGGGTGGACTGAAGCTTTCTTT
CSARVTTGWTEAFF
>TRBJ2-1|TRBD2|TRBV20-1|many
TGCAGTGCTAGAGATGGGACTAGCGGGAGGAATGAGCAGTTCTTC
CSARDGTSGRNEQFF
>TRBJ1-2|.|TRBV7-9|.
TGTGCCAGCAGCTTAGGGGAAAACCGGGACTATGGCTACACCTTC
CASSLGENRDYGYTF
>TRBJ2-5|TRBD2|TRBV5-1|many
TGCGCCAGCAGCACCGCTAGCGGGAGAGGGCCAGAGACCCAGTACTTC
CASSTASGRGPETQYF